This paragraph covers one T cell receptor (beta chain) sequence. The method was immunoSEQ multiplex PCR; TCRdb's version includes in-frame clones alone and lacks a portion of them. The data hold approximately 97,000 clones, with approximately 90% observed a single time. The data derive from a study of control samples from healthy donors and cancer patients. With V trimmed by 0 bases and J by 1 base, 4 bases remained unmatched. Germline CDR1 and CDR2: SGHNT and YYREEE (reference sequence). The CDR3 runs to 17 residues. The chain is built from TRBV5-4 and TRBJ2-3, with 11 bases lining up with TRBD2. The TCR sequence derives from a woman aged 18-29 years in good health. The sequencing sample was made of blood. The CDR3: CASSLDMTSGGTDTQYF. The CDR3 DNA reads as TGTGCCAGCAGCTTGGATATGACTAGCGGGGGCACAGATACGCAGTATTTT.